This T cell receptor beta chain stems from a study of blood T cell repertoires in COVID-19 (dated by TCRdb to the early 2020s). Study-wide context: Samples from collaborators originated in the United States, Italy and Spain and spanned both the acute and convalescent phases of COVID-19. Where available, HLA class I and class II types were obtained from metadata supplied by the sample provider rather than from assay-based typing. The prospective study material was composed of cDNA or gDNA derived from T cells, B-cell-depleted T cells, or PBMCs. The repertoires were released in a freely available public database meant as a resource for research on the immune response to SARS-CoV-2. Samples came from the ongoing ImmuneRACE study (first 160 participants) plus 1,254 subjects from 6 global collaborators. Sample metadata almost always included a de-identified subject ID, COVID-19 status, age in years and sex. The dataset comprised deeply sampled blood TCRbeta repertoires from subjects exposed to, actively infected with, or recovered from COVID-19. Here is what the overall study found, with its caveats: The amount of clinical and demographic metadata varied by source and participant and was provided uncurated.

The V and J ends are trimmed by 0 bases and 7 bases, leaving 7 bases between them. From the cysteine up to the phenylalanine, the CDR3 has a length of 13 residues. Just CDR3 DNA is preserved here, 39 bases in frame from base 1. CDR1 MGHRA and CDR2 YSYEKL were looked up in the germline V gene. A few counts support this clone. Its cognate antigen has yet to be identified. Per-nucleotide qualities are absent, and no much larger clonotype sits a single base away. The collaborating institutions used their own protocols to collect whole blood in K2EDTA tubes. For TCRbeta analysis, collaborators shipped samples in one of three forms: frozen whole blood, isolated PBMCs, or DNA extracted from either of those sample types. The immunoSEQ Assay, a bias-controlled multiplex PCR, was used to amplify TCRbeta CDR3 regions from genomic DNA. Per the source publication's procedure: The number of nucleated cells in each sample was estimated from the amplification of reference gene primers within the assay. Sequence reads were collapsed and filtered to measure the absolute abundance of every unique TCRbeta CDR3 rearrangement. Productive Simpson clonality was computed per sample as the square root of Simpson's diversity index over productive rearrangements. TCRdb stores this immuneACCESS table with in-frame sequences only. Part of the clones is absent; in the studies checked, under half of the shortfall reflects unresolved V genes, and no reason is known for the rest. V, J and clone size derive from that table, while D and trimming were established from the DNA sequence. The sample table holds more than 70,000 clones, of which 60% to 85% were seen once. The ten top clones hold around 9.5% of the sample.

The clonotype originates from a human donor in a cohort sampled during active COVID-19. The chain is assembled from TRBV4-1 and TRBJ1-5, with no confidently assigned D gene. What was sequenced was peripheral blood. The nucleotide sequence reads TGCGCCAGCAGCCAAGATTCACGGCAGCCCCAGCATTTT. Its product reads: CASSQDSRQPQHF.